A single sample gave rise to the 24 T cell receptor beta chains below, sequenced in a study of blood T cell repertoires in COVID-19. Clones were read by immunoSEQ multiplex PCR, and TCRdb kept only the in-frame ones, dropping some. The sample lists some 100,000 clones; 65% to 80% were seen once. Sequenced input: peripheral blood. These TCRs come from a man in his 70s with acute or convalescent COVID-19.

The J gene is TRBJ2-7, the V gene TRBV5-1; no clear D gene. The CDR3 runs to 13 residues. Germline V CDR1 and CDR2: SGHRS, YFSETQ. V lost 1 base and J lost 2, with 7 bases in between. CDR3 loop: CASSLNRPYEQYF. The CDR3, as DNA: TGCGCCAGCAGCTTGAACAGACCCTACGAGCAGTACTTC.

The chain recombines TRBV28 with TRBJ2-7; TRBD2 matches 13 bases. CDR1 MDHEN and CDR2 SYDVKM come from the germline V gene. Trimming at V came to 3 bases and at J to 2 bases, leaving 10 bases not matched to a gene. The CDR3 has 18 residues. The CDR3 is CASSLGGLTSGRPYEQYF. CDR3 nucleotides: TGTGCCAGCAGTTTGGGAGGGCTGACTAGCGGGAGGCCCTACGAGCAGTACTTC.

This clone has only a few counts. The CDR3 is CASSPPTGRNTGELFF. The CDR3 DNA reads as TGTGCCAGCTCACCCCCGACAGGGAGGAACACCGGGGAGCTGTTTTTT. V gene TRBV18 combines with J gene TRBJ2-2, with 7 bases aligning to TRBD1. V was pared by 3 bases and J by 1 base, with 5 bases of the junction left unmatched. CDR1 KGHSH and CDR2 LQKENI come from the germline V gene. The CDR3 runs 16 residues.

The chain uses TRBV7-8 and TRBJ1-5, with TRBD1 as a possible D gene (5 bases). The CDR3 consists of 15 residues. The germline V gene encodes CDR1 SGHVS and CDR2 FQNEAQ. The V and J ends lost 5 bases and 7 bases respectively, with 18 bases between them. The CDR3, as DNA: TGTGCCAGCAGCCTCGGGTGGGGGGAGTCCCAGCCCCAGCATTTT. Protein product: CASSLGWGESQPQHF.

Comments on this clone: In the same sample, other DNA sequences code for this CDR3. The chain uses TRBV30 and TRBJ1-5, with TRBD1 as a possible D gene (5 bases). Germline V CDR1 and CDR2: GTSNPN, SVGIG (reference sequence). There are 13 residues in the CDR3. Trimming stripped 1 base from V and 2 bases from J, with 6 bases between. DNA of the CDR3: TGTGCCTGGAGTGGGGGGGGCAATCAGCCCCAGCATTTT. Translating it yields CAWSGGGNQPQHF.

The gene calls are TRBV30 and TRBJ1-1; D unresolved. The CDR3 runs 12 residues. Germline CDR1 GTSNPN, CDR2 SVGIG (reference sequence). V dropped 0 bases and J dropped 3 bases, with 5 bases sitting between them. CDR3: CAWSVLDTEAFF. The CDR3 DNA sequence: TGTGCCTGGAGTGTACTGGACACTGAAGCTTTCTTT.

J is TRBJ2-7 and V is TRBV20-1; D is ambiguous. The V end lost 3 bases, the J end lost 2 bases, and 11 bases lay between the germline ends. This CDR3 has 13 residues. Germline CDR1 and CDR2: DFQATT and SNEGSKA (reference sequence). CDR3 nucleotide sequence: TGCAGTGCTAGTGAACGGGTGACCTACGAGCAGTACTTC. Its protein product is CSASERVTYEQYF.

The CDR3 reads CATSDWEGGPQHF. In nucleotides, the CDR3 is TGTGCCACCAGTGATTGGGAGGGGGGGCCCCAGCATTTT. The chain has TRBV24-1 and TRBJ1-5, with D maybe TRBD1 (6 bases). CDR1 and CDR2 from the germline V gene are KGHDR and SFDVKD. V shed 2 bases and J shed 9 bases, with 10 bases lying between them. The CDR3 extends over 13 amino acids.

The chain's CDR3 is CASSLLGSSYEQYF. CDR3 nucleotides: TGTGCCAGCAGCCTCCTTGGCAGCTCCTACGAGCAGTACTTC. This chain links TRBV5-8 with TRBJ2-7, with D unresolved. CDR1 is SGHTS, CDR2 YDEGEE, per germline. Trimming took off 4 bases at V and 0 bases at J, with 11 bases between the two ends. The length of the CDR3 is 14 residues. The full variable domain, completed using reference TRBV5-8 and TRBJ2-7, is EAGVTQSPTHLIKTRGQQATLRCSPISGHTSVYWYQQALGLGLQFLLWYDEGEERNRGNFPPRFSGRQFPNYSSELNVNALELEDSALYLCASSLLGSSYEQYFGPGTRLTVT.

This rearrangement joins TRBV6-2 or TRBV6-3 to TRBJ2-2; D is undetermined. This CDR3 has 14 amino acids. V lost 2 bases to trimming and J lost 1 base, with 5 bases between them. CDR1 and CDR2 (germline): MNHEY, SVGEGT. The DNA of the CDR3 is TGTGCCAGCAGTTACGGCGGGAACACCGGGGAGCTGTTTTTT. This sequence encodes CASSYGGNTGELFF.

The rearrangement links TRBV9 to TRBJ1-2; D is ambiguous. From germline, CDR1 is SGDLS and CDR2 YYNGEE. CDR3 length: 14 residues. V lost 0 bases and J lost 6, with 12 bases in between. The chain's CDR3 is CASSVAPENHGYTF. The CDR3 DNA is TGTGCCAGCAGCGTAGCTCCCGAGAACCATGGCTACACCTTC.

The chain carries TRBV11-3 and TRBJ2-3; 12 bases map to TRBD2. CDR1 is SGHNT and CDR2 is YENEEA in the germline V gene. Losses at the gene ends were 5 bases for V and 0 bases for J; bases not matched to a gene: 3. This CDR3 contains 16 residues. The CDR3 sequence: CASSLGTSGSTDTQYF. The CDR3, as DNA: TGTGCCAGCAGCCTTGGGACTAGCGGGAGCACAGATACGCAGTATTTT.

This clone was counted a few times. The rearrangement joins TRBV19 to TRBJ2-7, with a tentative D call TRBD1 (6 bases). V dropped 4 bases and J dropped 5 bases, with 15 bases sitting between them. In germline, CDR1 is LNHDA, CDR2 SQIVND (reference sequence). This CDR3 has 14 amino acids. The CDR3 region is CASSTGTRSDEQYF. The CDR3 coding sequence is TGTGCCAGTAGTACCGGGACAAGGTCAGACGAGCAGTACTTC. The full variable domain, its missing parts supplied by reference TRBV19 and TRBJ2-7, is DGGITQSPKYLFRKEGQNVTLSCEQNLNHDAMYWYRQDPGQGLRLIYYSQIVNDFQKGDIAEGYSVSREKKESFPLTVTSAQKNPTAFYLCASSTGTRSDEQYFGPGTRLTVT.

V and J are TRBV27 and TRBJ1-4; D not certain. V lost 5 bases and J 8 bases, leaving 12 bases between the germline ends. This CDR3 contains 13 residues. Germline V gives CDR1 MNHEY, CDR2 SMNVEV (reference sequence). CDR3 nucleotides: TGTGCCAGCAGTAACTACATGGTGGAAAAACTGTTTTTT. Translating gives CASSNYMVEKLFF.

CDR3 coding DNA: TGTGCCAGCAGCTTGGCCAAGAGACAGTTCTCCACCGGGGAGCTGTTTTTT. Encoded protein: CASSLAKRQFSTGELFF. This chain links TRBV5-4 with TRBJ2-2; D is perhaps TRBD1 (5 bases). The CDR3 spans 17 residues. The V end lost 0 bases, the J end lost 4 bases, and 16 bases lay between the germline ends. The germline V gene has CDR1 SGHNT and CDR2 YYREEE (reference sequence).

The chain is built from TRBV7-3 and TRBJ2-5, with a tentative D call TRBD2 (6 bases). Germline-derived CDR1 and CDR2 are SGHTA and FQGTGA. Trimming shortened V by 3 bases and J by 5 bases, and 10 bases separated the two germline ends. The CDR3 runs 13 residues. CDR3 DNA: TGTGCCAGCAGCTTGGGGACTGGGGAGACCCAGTACTTC. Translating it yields CASSLGTGETQYF.

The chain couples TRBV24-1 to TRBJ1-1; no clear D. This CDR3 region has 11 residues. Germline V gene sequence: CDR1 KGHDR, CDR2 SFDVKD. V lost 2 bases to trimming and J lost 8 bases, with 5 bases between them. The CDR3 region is CATSDSREAFF. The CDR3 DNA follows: TGTGCCACCAGTGATTCCAGGGAAGCTTTCTTT.

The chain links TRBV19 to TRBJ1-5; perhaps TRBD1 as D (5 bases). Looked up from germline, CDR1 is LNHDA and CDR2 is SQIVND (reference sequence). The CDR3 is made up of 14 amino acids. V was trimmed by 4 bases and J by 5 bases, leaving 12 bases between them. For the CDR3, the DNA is TGTGCCAGTAGTACCAAGGACATTTATCAGCCCCAGCATTTT. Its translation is CASSTKDIYQPQHF.

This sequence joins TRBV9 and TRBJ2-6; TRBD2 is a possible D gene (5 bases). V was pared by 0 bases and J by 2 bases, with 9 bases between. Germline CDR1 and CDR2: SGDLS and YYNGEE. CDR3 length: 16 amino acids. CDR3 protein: CASSVEDGAGANVLTF. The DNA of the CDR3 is TGTGCCAGCAGCGTAGAGGACGGGGCTGGGGCCAACGTCCTGACTTTC.

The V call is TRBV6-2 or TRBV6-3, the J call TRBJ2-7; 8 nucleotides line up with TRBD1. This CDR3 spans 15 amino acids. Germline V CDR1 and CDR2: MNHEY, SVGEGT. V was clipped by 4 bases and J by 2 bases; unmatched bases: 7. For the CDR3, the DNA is TGTGCCAGCAGTTTCGTCGGGACAGGTGCCTACGAGCAGTACTTC. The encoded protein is CASSFVGTGAYEQYF.

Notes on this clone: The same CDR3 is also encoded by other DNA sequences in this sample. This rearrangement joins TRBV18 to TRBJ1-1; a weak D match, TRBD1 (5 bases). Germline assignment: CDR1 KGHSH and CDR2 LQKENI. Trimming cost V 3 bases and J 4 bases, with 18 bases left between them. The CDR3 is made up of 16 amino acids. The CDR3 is CASSPGQGRGGTEAFF. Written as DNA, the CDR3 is TGTGCCAGCTCACCTGGGCAGGGACGGGGAGGCACTGAAGCTTTCTTT.

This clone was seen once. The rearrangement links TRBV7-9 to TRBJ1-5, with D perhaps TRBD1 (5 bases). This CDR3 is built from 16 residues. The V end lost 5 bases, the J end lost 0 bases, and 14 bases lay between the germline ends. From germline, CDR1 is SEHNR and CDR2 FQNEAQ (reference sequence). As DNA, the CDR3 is TGTGCCAGCAGCCGATCCACAGGACGTAGCAATCAGCCCCAGCATTTT. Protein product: CASSRSTGRSNQPQHF.

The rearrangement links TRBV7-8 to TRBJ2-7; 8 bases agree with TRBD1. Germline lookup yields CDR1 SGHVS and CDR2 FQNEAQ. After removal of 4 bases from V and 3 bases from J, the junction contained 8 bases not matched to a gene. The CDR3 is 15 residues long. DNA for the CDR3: TGTGCCAGCAGCTCCTATCGGGACAGGCTCTACGAGCAGTACTTC. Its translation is CASSSYRDRLYEQYF.

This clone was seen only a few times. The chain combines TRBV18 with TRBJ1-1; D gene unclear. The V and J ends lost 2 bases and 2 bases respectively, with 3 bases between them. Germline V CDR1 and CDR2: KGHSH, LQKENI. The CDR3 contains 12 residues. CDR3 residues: CASSPGNTEAFF. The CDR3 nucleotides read TGTGCCAGCTCACCAGGCAACACTGAAGCTTTCTTT.